Listed below are T cell receptor beta chains from one sample, sequenced in a study of T-cell reconstitution after alpha-beta-depleted transplantation in children. TCRdb reprocessed the PCR reads via MiXCR and lists one record per CDR3 protein. The table records 300,000 to 400,000 distinct CDR3 sequences, around 15% of them present only once. The specimen was PBMCs, mostly from graft donor cells, collected 360 days after TCRalphabeta/CD19-depleted stem cell transplant. Receptors originate from a male patient aged 2 to 10 who had a stem cell transplant for acute lymphoblastic leukemia, so the T cells may come from the graft donor. The CDR3 runs from the conserved cysteine through the conserved F or W. A D gene is named only where the DNA matches it firmly.

J | D | V | CDR3
TRBJ2-7 | NA | TRBV5-6 | CASSLGLGGTYEQYF
TRBJ2-5 | NA | TRBV11-2 | CASSSAGIQETQYF
TRBJ2-7 | TRBD2 | TRBV7-2 | CASSPPPLAGGYEQYF
TRBJ2-3 | TRBD2 | TRBV29-1 | CSVEAAGGRPTDTQYF
TRBJ2-7 | NA | TRBV4-3 | CASSQADGGYEQYF
TRBJ2-1 | NA | TRBV18 | CAQPPLASYYNEQFF
TRBJ2-7 | NA | TRBV4-1 | CASSQVYMSSYEQYF
TRBJ1-5 | TRBD1 | TRBV7-2 | CASSLHRGLSNQPQHF
TRBJ2-7 | TRBD2 | TRBV20-1 | CSAREAQTSAPLEQYF
TRBJ2-7 | NA | TRBV27 | CASSSRQVPFEQYF
TRBJ1-1 | TRBD1 | TRBV12-3/TRBV12-4 | CASTLGQGLEAFF
TRBJ2-7 | NA | TRBV21-1 | CASSKAGQLNYEQYF
TRBJ2-1 | TRBD1 | TRBV5-5 | CASSLVATGAVYNEQFF
TRBJ2-3 | NA | TRBV4-3 | CASSQALIPQQYF
TRBJ2-7 | TRBD1 | TRBV12-3/TRBV12-4 | CASTYTTGYYEQYF
TRBJ2-1 | TRBD2 | TRBV20-1 | CSANAGLAGGPRYNEQFF
TRBJ2-5 | NA | TRBV20-1 | CSASVGPGVETQYF
TRBJ1-5 | NA | TRBV12-3/TRBV12-4 | CASSLGGTSNQPQHF
TRBJ1-2 | NA | TRBV12-3/TRBV12-4 | CASSLAGGTYGYTF
TRBJ2-1 | NA | TRBV5-1 | CASSLPPDAYRSYNEQFF
TRBJ2-5 | TRBD2 | TRBV6-2/TRBV6-3 | CASSYSVLAGKETQYF
TRBJ2-6 | NA | TRBV4-3 | CASSQEVLLSGANVLTF
TRBJ1-3 | NA | TRBV7-2 | CASSLVHSSGNTIYF
TRBJ2-5 | TRBD2 | TRBV20-1 | CSATHGEGYQETQYF
TRBJ2-7 | TRBD2 | TRBV10-2 | CASSQTSGLPYEQYF
TRBJ2-4 | TRBD2 | TRBV3-1 | CASSPPGLAVIQYF
TRBJ2-3 | TRBD2 | TRBV10-3 | CAISGGSMADTQYF
TRBJ2-1 | TRBD2 | TRBV7-2 | CASSLAPTSGRSNEQFF
TRBJ2-3 | TRBD1 | TRBV20-1 | CSARAQGVLTDTQYF
TRBJ2-1 | TRBD2 | TRBV19 | CASRGTGLAGSLTYNEQFF
TRBJ2-3 | NA | TRBV5-1 | CASSLAKSTDTQYF
TRBJ2-3 | TRBD2 | TRBV7-2 | CASSLVGTTLTDTQYF
TRBJ1-4 | TRBD1 | TRBV29-1 | CSVSTGGTNEKLFF
TRBJ2-2 | NA | TRBV5-5 | CASSLMWRENTGELFF
TRBJ2-3 | TRBD1 | TRBV12-3/TRBV12-4 | CASTDRGLRDTQYF
TRBJ2-7 | TRBD2 | TRBV28 | CASSFRTSLYEQYF
TRBJ1-3 | NA | TRBV6-5 | CASSYATGAPGNTIYF
TRBJ1-5 | NA | TRBV5-1 | CSSSFSPGHNQPQHF
TRBJ2-7 | NA | TRBV28 | CASTFGTSPYEQYF
TRBJ2-1 | TRBD2 | TRBV24-1 | CATSDLAGPKLDEQFF
TRBJ2-6 | NA | TRBV3-1 | CASCPRGPVSGANVLTF
TRBJ2-3 | NA | TRBV7-8 | CASSFQRTVGNTQYF
TRBJ2-7 | NA | TRBV7-9 | CASSSQGYSYEQYF
TRBJ1-4 | NA | TRBV29-1 | CSVAAGSTNEKLFF
TRBJ2-1 | NA | TRBV4-1 | CASSHSGGLRNEQFF
TRBJ2-1 | NA | TRBV29-1 | CSVLTAGDEQFF
TRBJ2-2 | NA | TRBV4-3 | CASSQESTTTYTGELFF
TRBJ2-1 | NA | TRBV3-1 | CASSQDVGPGVSYNEQFF
TRBJ2-3 | TRBD1 | TRBV5-6 | CASSYPGQGTDTQYF
TRBJ1-5 | NA | TRBV20-1 | CSARIRAGNQPQHF
TRBJ1-3 | TRBD1 | TRBV30 | CAWSQGDSGNTIYF
TRBJ2-5 | NA | TRBV5-1 | CASSWRYSQKETQYF
TRBJ2-7 | TRBD2 | TRBV6-1 | CASSPMTSGAISYEQYF
TRBJ2-7 | TRBD1 | TRBV6-1 | CASSELGTAPYEQYF
TRBJ2-3 | NA | TRBV15 | CATSGRSGDTQYF
TRBJ2-2 | NA | TRBV3-1 | CASSQRFFTGELFF
TRBJ2-7 | NA | TRBV4-3 | CASSQDTGPTYEQYF
TRBJ2-5 | NA | TRBV12-3/TRBV12-4 | CASSLYGGETQYF
TRBJ2-1 | NA | TRBV6-2/TRBV6-3 | CASSYMGGGHYEQFF
TRBJ1-5 | NA | TRBV20-1 | CSARDGTYSNQPQHF